The rows below give T cell receptor beta chains drawn from one sample of a study of T cell clones after liver transplantation. Sequencing was performed with immunoSEQ multiplex PCR; in TCRdb, only in-frame clones are kept and a portion is missing. Among tens of thousands of clones, about 90% were seen once, and the ten largest hold 14%. Here the sequenced sample was CD8+ T cells from blood, taken 12 months after liver transplant. The receptors come from a human patient who received a liver transplant. Part of the T cells may come from the graft donor. CDR3s include the opening cysteine and the closing phenylalanine or tryptophan. Fields, in order: D gene, clone size, J gene, V gene, CDR3 DNA, CDR3 protein. The D gene is left open where the match is weak. Clone sizes are given selectively: once, few, many, or a class where the clone is expanded.

TRBD2 medium-sized TRBJ2-7 TRBV27 TGTGCCAGCAGTGGACCCCTTAGCGGGAGTGGGTACGAGCAGTACTTC CASSGPLSGSGYEQYF
NA few TRBJ2-4 TRBV6-6 TGTGCCGGCCTGAGTTTCGCCAAAAACATTCAGTACTTC CAGLSFAKNIQYF
NA NA TRBJ2-5 TRBV19 TGTGCCAGCCTCCAGGGGGGGGCGCCTTTAGAGACCCAGTACTTC CASLQGGAPLETQYF
NA NA TRBJ2-3 TRBV13 TGTGCCAGCAGCTTTGGACGGGACACAGATACGCAGTATTTT CASSFGRDTDTQYF
NA NA TRBJ1-2 TRBV28 TGTGCCAGCACCCCTCGTGGGGGTTGGCGTGGCTACACCTTC CASTPRGGWRGYTF
NA NA TRBJ2-7 TRBV11-2 TGTGCCAGCAGCTCTTCCCAACAGGTATTCTACGAGCAGTACTTC CASSSSQQVFYEQYF
NA NA TRBJ2-1 TRBV28 TGTGCCAGCAGTTTCCGAGGACTAACCCACAATGAGCAGTTCTTC CASSFRGLTHNEQFF
NA NA TRBJ2-7 TRBV11-3 TGTGCCAGCAGCTTAGGGACTGACTCCTACGAGCAGTACTTC CASSLGTDSYEQYF
NA few TRBJ2-7 TRBV27 TGTGCCAGCAGTTTAAGGGGCTACGAGCAGTACTTC CASSLRGYEQYF
TRBD1 NA TRBJ1-1 TRBV19 TGTGCCAGTAGTATCCGGACAGGGGGCCTGAACACTGAAGCTTTCTTT CASSIRTGGLNTEAFF
TRBD2 NA TRBJ2-1 TRBV4-1 TGCGCCAGCAGCCCATCTCCAGGACTAGCAAGCGATGAGCAGTTCTTC CASSPSPGLASDEQFF
NA NA TRBJ1-2 TRBV28 TGTGCCAGCAGTTTTGGACAGAACTATGGCTACACCTTC CASSFGQNYGYTF
NA few TRBJ1-1 TRBV30 TGTGCCTGGAGTGTAGGCACTGAAGCTTTCTTT CAWSVGTEAFF
NA NA TRBJ1-1 TRBV9 TGTGCCAGCAGCCTCCGGGACAACACTGAAGCTTTCTTT CASSLRDNTEAFF
NA once TRBJ2-2 TRBV28 TGTGCCAGCAGTCCTCCGCACCCGCTGAATCGACGGGAGCTGTTTTTT CASSPPHPLNRRELFF
NA NA TRBJ2-7 TRBV28 TGTGCCAGCAGTTTACCGAACATAGGGCAGTACTTC CASSLPNIGQYF
NA NA TRBJ2-7 TRBV11-2 TGTGCCAGCAGCTTAAATGGAGTTACTAGGAGCTCCTACGAGCAGTACTTC CASSLNGVTRSSYEQYF
NA NA TRBJ2-6 TRBV27 TGTGCCAGCAGTTTGGTATGGGGACCTGGGGCCAACGTCCTGACTTTC CASSLVWGPGANVLTF
NA NA TRBJ1-5 TRBV28 TGTGCCAGCAGTGACGGGGCCCATCAGCCCCAGCATTTT CASSDGAHQPQHF
NA NA TRBJ2-7 TRBV5-1 TGCGCCAGCAGCTTGCGAGACGGGTTCTACGAGCAGTACTTC CASSLRDGFYEQYF
TRBD2 NA TRBJ2-3 TRBV5-4 TGTGCCAGCAGCTGGGGACTAGCGGGAGGAAATACGCAGTATTTT CASSWGLAGGNTQYF
TRBD2 NA TRBJ2-7 TRBV19 TGTGCCAGTAGTTTTAGCGGGAGCGGCTACGAGCAGTACTTC CASSFSGSGYEQYF
TRBD1 NA TRBJ1-1 TRBV7-9 TGTGCCAGCAGCCCGTGGACAGGGGGTCATACTGAAGCTTTCTTT CASSPWTGGHTEAFF
NA NA TRBJ2-6 TRBV27 TGTGCCAGCAGTTTCACAGCTAACTCTGGGGCCAACGTCCTGACTTTC CASSFTANSGANVLTF
TRBD2 NA TRBJ2-1 TRBV11-2 TGTGCCAGCAGCTTAAGGGGACTAGCGGACCCACCATCCTACAATGAGCAGTTCTTC CASSLRGLADPPSYNEQFF
NA NA TRBJ2-5 TRBV30 TGTGCCTGGAGTCCGGGAGAGACCCAGTACTTC CAWSPGETQYF
NA NA TRBJ1-5 TRBV28 TGTGCCAGCAGTTTAACAGGGTTTAATCAGCCCCAGCATTTT CASSLTGFNQPQHF
TRBD2 NA TRBJ2-2 TRBV7-3 TGTGCCAGCCGGGAGGGCCCGAGGACCGGGGAGCTGTTTTTT CASREGPRTGELFF
TRBD2 NA TRBJ2-7 TRBV18 TGTGCCAGCTCACCCCCTCTAGCGGGAGGGCCCATCGAGCAGTACTTC CASSPPLAGGPIEQYF
TRBD2 NA TRBJ2-3 TRBV27 TGTGCCAGCAGTTCCGGGACTAGCCCAGATACGCAGTATTTT CASSSGTSPDTQYF
NA NA TRBJ2-3 TRBV9 TGTGCCAGCAGCGCGGGTCGGGGTCTCTTTTTC CASSAGRGLFF
NA NA TRBJ2-7 TRBV6-5 TGTGCCAGCAGTTACTCGGTAGGTGGATCCTACGAGCAGTACTTC CASSYSVGGSYEQYF
NA NA TRBJ2-1 TRBV10-2 TGCGCCAGCAGTGGGGAGGTCCGCTACAATGAGCAGTTCTTC CASSGEVRYNEQFF
TRBD2 NA TRBJ2-3 TRBV27 TGTGCCAGCAGTTTCGGGACTACCACAGATACGCAGTATTTT CASSFGTTTDTQYF
TRBD2 NA TRBJ2-7 TRBV6-1 TGTGCCAGCAGTGAATCGGCTAGCGGGCCATCCTACTACGAGCAGTACTTC CASSESASGPSYYEQYF
NA NA TRBJ2-1 TRBV5-8 TGTGCCAGCACATGGTTACATGATGAGCAGTTCTTC CASTWLHDEQFF
TRBD2 medium-sized TRBJ2-7 TRBV7-9 TGTGCCAGCAGCTTAGGAAACCATGGGACTAGCCACGAGCAGTACTTC CASSLGNHGTSHEQYF
TRBD2 NA TRBJ2-7 TRBV19 TGTGCCAGTAGTCCGAGCGGGAGGGGTACCTACGAGCAGTACTTC CASSPSGRGTYEQYF
NA many TRBJ1-5 TRBV27 TGTGCCAGCAGTTTATATGGGGCCACCAAAGGTCAGCCCCAGCATTTT CASSLYGATKGQPQHF
NA once TRBJ1-1 TRBV7-2 TGTGCCAGCAGCTTCCTACCATTTACAGGGCGTGTAACTGAAGCTTTCTTT CASSFLPFTGRVTEAFF
NA NA TRBJ2-7 TRBV5-1 TGCGCCAGCAGCATCCAGGGGGGTCCATCCTACGAGCAGTACTTC CASSIQGGPSYEQYF
NA once TRBJ2-1 TRBV9 TGTGCCAGCAGCGCTGGGACTTTCAGCTCCTACAATGAGCAGTTCTTC CASSAGTFSSYNEQFF
NA NA TRBJ2-7 TRBV5-1 TGCGCCAGCAGCGCCTCCTACGAGCAGTACTTC CASSASYEQYF
TRBD1 NA TRBJ1-3 TRBV19 TGTGCCAGTATGGGGACAGGGGCCTCTGGAAACACCATATATTTT CASMGTGASGNTIYF
NA NA TRBJ2-3 TRBV7-6 TGTGCCAGCAGCTTAAGGAAAGTGGGTACGCAGTATTTT CASSLRKVGTQYF